The entry below gives a single T cell receptor (beta chain) sequence along with its context. The V gene's germline CDR1 is LGHDT and CDR2 YNNKEL (reference sequence). V shed 2 bases, J shed 11 bases, and the junction held 9 bases outside the gene matches. The CDR3 consists of 16 residues. The data stem from a study of blood T cell repertoires in COVID-19. Study-wide context: Sources were T cells, B-cell-depleted T cells, or PBMCs; the material itself was cDNA or gDNA.

The method was immunoSEQ multiplex PCR; TCRdb's version includes in-frame clones alone and lacks a portion of them. The profile covers more than 250,000 clones, with more than 75% appearing a single time and 1% taken by the ten largest. The sequence was obtained from a man aged 50-60 years with active or convalescent COVID-19. V is TRBV3-1 (or the pseudogene TRBV3-2) and J is TRBJ2-3, with TRBD2 matching 14 bases. The sequenced material came from peripheral blood. In DNA, the CDR3 is TGTGCCAGCAGCCAAACCGGGACTAGCGGGGGAGCGGGGCAGTATTTT. It is translated as CASSQTGTSGGAGQYF.